These 24 T cell receptor beta chains originate from one sample sequenced in a study of shared clonotypes between healthy human individuals. This table comes from immunoSEQ multiplex PCR, and its TCRdb copy is limited to in-frame clones, with some not included. Of roughly 1.4 million clones listed, around 98.5% are singletons. The sample consisted of naive CD4+ T cells sorted from blood. Regarding subset: CD45RA+ positively selected. These receptors were obtained from a man aged 25 to 40 in good health.

This chain links TRBV7-6 with TRBJ2-3; no clear D. The CDR3 contains 12 residues. V was trimmed by 9 bases and J by 5 bases, leaving 12 bases between them. Looked up from germline, CDR1 is SGHVS and CDR2 is FNYEAQ. The CDR3 reads CASAKGGDTQYF. DNA of the CDR3: TGTGCCAGTGCGAAAGGTGGAGATACGCAGTATTTT.

The chain uses TRBV7-3 and TRBJ2-3; TRBD2 matches at 8 bases. The CDR3 totals 16 residues. Trimming cost V 0 bases and J 2 bases; bases outside gene matches: 4. Germline V CDR1 and CDR2: SGHTA, FQGTGA. Written as DNA, the CDR3 is TGTGCCAGCAGCTTAACGGGCGGGAGGTTCACAGATACGCAGTATTTT. It specifies CASSLTGGRFTDTQYF.

The V gene is TRBV2, the J gene TRBJ2-7; possible D gene TRBD1, 5 bases. The CDR3 length is 12 residues. Germline CDR1 is SNHLY and CDR2 is FYNNEI. Deletions cut 7 bases from V and 4 bases from J, with 11 bases between. The CDR3 reads CASNQGRYEQYF. In DNA form, the CDR3 reads TGTGCCAGCAATCAGGGCCGGTACGAGCAGTACTTC.

The chain combines TRBV28 with TRBJ2-7; 12 bases align to TRBD1. The CDR3 extends over 18 amino acids. CDR1 and CDR2 from the germline V gene are MDHEN and SYDVKM. J gave up 4 bases and V 4 bases, and 14 bases lay outside the gene matches. CDR3 bases: TGTGCCAGCAGTTGGTTCGGGACAGGGGGCGCTGGTAGATACGAGCAGTACTTC. Its protein product is CASSWFGTGGAGRYEQYF.

V and J are TRBV10-3 and TRBJ2-3; D possibly uses TRBD1 or TRBD2 (5 bases each). This CDR3 comprises 16 residues. Germline assignment: CDR1 ENHRY and CDR2 SYGVKD. Trimming removed 0 bases at V and 2 bases at J, with 12 bases between. The CDR3 coding sequence is TGTGCCATCAGTGAGTCGAGGGGCCGGCTCACAGATACGCAGTATTTT. Protein product: CAISESRGRLTDTQYF.

The V and J genes are TRBV2 and TRBJ2-7; D is perhaps TRBD1 (8 bases). Germline-derived CDR1 and CDR2 are SNHLY and FYNNEI. This CDR3 is 14 amino acids long. V was trimmed by 4 bases and J by 5 bases, leaving 15 bases between them. This chain's CDR3 is CASSASQGGNEQYF. In nucleotides, the CDR3 is TGTGCCAGCAGTGCTTCACAGGGGGGGAACGAGCAGTACTTC.

The rearrangement links TRBV7-8 to TRBJ1-4; 7 bases align to TRBD1. Unmatched junction bases numbered 4, after V lost 0 bases and J lost 3 bases. Per the germline V gene, CDR1 is SGHVS and CDR2 is FQNEAQ. This CDR3 is built from 16 residues. CDR3 DNA: TGTGCCAGCAGCTTAGCGTGGCAGGGGGCTAATGAAAAACTGTTTTTT. Its translation: CASSLAWQGANEKLFF.

The rearrangement uses TRBV4-3 and TRBJ2-5; D not resolved. In germline, CDR1 is LGHNA, CDR2 YSLEER. CDR3 length: 13 amino acids. V was trimmed by 1 base and J by 2 bases, leaving 5 bases between them. The CDR3 region is CASSQVTQETQYF. In DNA form, the CDR3 reads TGCGCCAGCAGCCAAGTTACACAAGAGACCCAGTACTTC.

This chain links TRBV2 with TRBJ2-7; 11 nucleotides match TRBD2. This CDR3 is built from 17 residues. Germline CDR1 reads SNHLY; CDR2 reads FYNNEI. V shed 8 bases and J 1 base; nucleotides not matched to a gene: 13. The CDR3 loop reads CASFALAGEGGSYEQYF. CDR3 DNA sequence: TGTGCCAGCTTCGCACTAGCGGGAGAGGGGGGGTCCTACGAGCAGTACTTC.

This chain connects TRBV5-1 to TRBJ1-4; 9 bases align to TRBD1. Germline trimming cut 0 bases from V and 6 bases from J; bases unmatched to any gene: 3. The germline V gene encodes CDR1 SGHRS and CDR2 YFSETQ. The CDR3 has 15 amino acids. The CDR3 loop reads CASSLGGQGHEKLFF. The CDR3, as DNA: TGCGCCAGCAGCTTGGGGGGACAGGGACATGAAAAACTGTTTTTT. Full variable domain (missing parts from reference TRBV5-1 and TRBJ1-4): KAGVTQTPRYLIKTRGQQVTLSCSPISGHRSVSWYQQTPGQGLQFLFEYFSETQRNKGNFPGRFSGRQFSNSRSEMNVSTLELGDSALYLCASSLGGQGHEKLFFGSGTQLSVL.

The V gene is TRBV7-6, the J gene TRBJ2-2, with 12 bases that match TRBD2. The germline V gene has CDR1 SGHVS and CDR2 FNYEAQ. Trimming removed 2 bases from V and 6 bases from J; junction bases left unmatched: 1. The CDR3 runs to 15 residues. CDR3: CASSLPSGRAGELFF. CDR3 nucleotide sequence: TGTGCCAGCAGCTTACCTAGCGGGAGGGCCGGGGAGCTGTTTTTT.

The V call is TRBV5-5, the J call TRBJ2-5; 7 bases are shared with TRBD1. This CDR3 comprises 15 residues. J gave up 0 bases and V 2 bases, and 4 bases lay outside the gene matches. The germline V gene encodes CDR1 SGHKS and CDR2 YYEKEE (reference sequence). CDR3 sequence: CASSLDRAYQETQYF. CDR3 sequence (DNA): TGTGCCAGCAGCTTAGACAGGGCTTACCAAGAGACCCAGTACTTC.

This sequence joins TRBV7-2 and TRBJ1-5; D ambiguous. CDR3 length: 17 amino acids. CDR1 SGHTA and CDR2 FQGNSA come from the germline V gene. With 0 bases removed from V and 4 bases from J, the gap between germline ends came to 16 bases. The CDR3 region is CASSLAGNPKLNQPQHF. Written as DNA, the CDR3 is TGTGCCAGCAGCTTAGCGGGGAATCCTAAGCTTAATCAGCCCCAGCATTTT.

The gene calls are TRBV2 and TRBJ2-7; 10 nucleotides match TRBD2. This CDR3 region has 15 residues. The J segment lost 4 bases and the V segment lost 4 bases, leaving 7 bases of the junction unmatched. The germline gives CDR1 SNHLY, CDR2 FYNNEI. CDR3 coding DNA: TGTGCCAGCAGTGGGCCTAGCGGGAGTTGGTACGAGCAGTACTTC. As protein: CASSGPSGSWYEQYF. The full variable domain, rest sourced from reference TRBV2 and TRBJ2-7, is EPEVTQTPSHQVTQMGQEVILRCVPISNHLYFYWYRQILGQKVEFLVSFYNNEISEKSEIFDDQFSVERPDGSNFTLKIRSTKLEDSAMYFCASSGPSGSWYEQYFGPGTRLTVT.

The J gene is TRBJ2-1, the V gene TRBV9; the D gene is possibly TRBD1 (5 bases). CDR3 length: 15 residues. In germline, CDR1 is SGDLS, CDR2 YYNGEE. The V end was cut by 7 bases, the J end by 4 bases, with 18 bases between. CDR3 in DNA: TGTGCCAGCCAACGGAGTCAGGGAAAATACAATGAGCAGTTCTTC. The encoded protein is CASQRSQGKYNEQFF.

This clone was counted once. The chain combines TRBV5-8 with TRBJ2-5, with D hard to call. V was shortened by 3 bases and J by 2 bases, with 14 bases between the two germline ends. CDR1 is SGHTS and CDR2 is YDEGEE in the germline V gene. This CDR3 is 15 amino acids long. In DNA form, the CDR3 reads TGTGCCAGCAGCTCGGGCCGCCTTGGGCAAGAGACCCAGTACTTC. It yields the protein CASSSGRLGQETQYF. Full variable domain (missing parts from reference TRBV5-8 and TRBJ2-5): EAGVTQSPTHLIKTRGQQATLRCSPISGHTSVYWYQQALGLGLQFLLWYDEGEERNRGNFPPRFSGRQFPNYSSELNVNALELEDSALYLCASSSGRLGQETQYFGPGTRLLVL.

Details on this clone: The junction and the germline gene differ at one end; a read error may be behind it. The same CDR3 arises from other DNA sequences in this sample as well. V is TRBV7-7 and J is TRBJ2-7, with TRBD1 identical over 7 bases. The CDR3 runs 13 residues. Germline V CDR1 and CDR2: SSHAT, FNYEAQ (reference sequence). The CDR3 bases are TGTGCTAGCAGCTTAGAGAGGGGGCGCGAGCAGTACTTC. Its protein is CASSLERGREQYF. The whole variable domain, remainder taken from reference TRBV7-7 and TRBJ2-7, is GAGVSQSPRYKVTKRGQDVTLRCDPISSHATLYWYQQALGQGPEFLTYFNYEAQPDKSGLPSDRFSAERPEGSISTLTIQRTEQRDSAMYRCASSLERGREQYFGPGTRLTVT.

This sequence joins TRBV5-6 and TRBJ2-7; TRBD2 is a possible D gene (5 bases). V lost 3 bases, J lost 6 bases, and 25 bases lay in between. Germline values: CDR1 SGHDT, CDR2 YYEEEE. The CDR3 extends over 17 amino acids. The CDR3 reads CASSSIPGSVARGEQYF. The DNA for the CDR3 is TGTGCCAGCAGCTCCATCCCGGGCTCCGTAGCGCGTGGCGAGCAGTACTTC.

The V call is TRBV7-2, the J call TRBJ2-7, with TRBD2 matching over 9 bases. Germline assignment: CDR1 SGHTA and CDR2 FQGNSA. The CDR3 covers 15 residues. V lost 5 bases to trimming and J lost 2 bases; unmatched junction nucleotides: 7. The CDR3 loop reads CASSKGGLAAYEQYF. CDR3 in DNA: TGTGCCAGCAGCAAGGGGGGACTAGCAGCCTACGAGCAGTACTTC. Supplemented by reference TRBV7-2 and TRBJ2-7, the full variable domain reads GAGVSQSPSNKVTEKGKDVELRCDPISGHTALYWYRQSLGQGLEFLIYFQGNSAPDKSGLPSDRFSAERTGGSVSTLTIQRTQQEDSAVYLCASSKGGLAAYEQYFGPGTRLTVT.

The chain carries TRBV4-1 and TRBJ2-2; D unresolved. Germline V gene lookup returns CDR1 MGHRA and CDR2 YSYEKL. The CDR3 totals 13 residues. With 5 bases removed from V and 8 bases from J, the gap between germline ends came to 12 bases. CDR3 bases: TGCGCCAGCAGCTCTACCCCTGTAGGGGAGCTGTTTTTT. Its protein is CASSSTPVGELFF.

The CDR3 DNA reads TGTGCCAGCAGTGACCCCCGGGATTTGGAGACCCAGTACTTC. Protein sequence: CASSDPRDLETQYF. The chain employs TRBV6-9 and TRBJ2-5; the D gene is possibly TRBD2 (5 bases). Germline-derived CDR1 and CDR2 are MNHGY and SVAAGI. The CDR3 has 14 residues. Trimming removed 5 bases at V and 5 bases at J, with 15 bases between.

This clone was seen just once. V gene TRBV29-1 combines with J gene TRBJ2-1, with 8 positions matching TRBD1. The J segment lost 10 bases and the V segment lost 6 bases, leaving 8 bases of the junction unmatched. The CDR3 is 12 amino acids. Germline CDR1 SQVTM, CDR2 ANQGSEA. CDR3 DNA sequence: TGCAGCGTCCGGACAGGGTCAGGGGAGCAGTTCTTC. As protein: CSVRTGSGEQFF.

The gene calls are TRBV25-1 and TRBJ1-2; 8 bases agree with TRBD1. With V trimmed by 6 bases and J by 3 bases, 9 bases remained unmatched. Per germline, CDR1 MGHDK and CDR2 SYGVNS. The CDR3 is 15 residues long. The chain's CDR3 is CASRPPGQADYGYTF. The CDR3 DNA reads as TGTGCCAGCAGGCCCCCGGGACAGGCAGACTATGGCTACACCTTC.

The chain recombines TRBV6-6 with TRBJ1-1; D gene ambiguous. Germline CDR1 reads MNHNY; CDR2 reads SVGAGI (reference sequence). The CDR3 sequence is 14 residues long. V gave up 3 bases and J gave up 2 bases, with 10 bases separating them. Here the CDR3 reads CASSYASTNTEAFF. CDR3 nucleotides: TGTGCCAGCAGTTATGCAAGCACAAACACTGAAGCTTTCTTT.